One sample yielded the 8 T cell receptor beta chains listed below, sequenced in a study of blood T cell repertoires in COVID-19. Only in-frame clones appear in the TCRdb table, and some are missing; sequencing was by immunoSEQ multiplex PCR. The data contain more than 100,000 clones, roughly 90% of them singletons. The sequenced sample consisted of peripheral blood. The source is a woman of 80 years or more in a cohort sampled during active COVID-19.

This chain uses TRBV5-1 with TRBJ1-5; 8 bases are a match to TRBD1. The germline V gene encodes CDR1 SGHRS and CDR2 YFSETQ. The CDR3 spans 14 residues. The trim removed 4 bases at V and 7 bases at J, leaving 7 bases unmatched. The CDR3 sequence: CASSLTGDKQPQHF. The CDR3 coding sequence is TGCGCCAGCAGCCTGACAGGGGACAAACAGCCCCAGCATTTT.

The chain uses TRBV5-1 and TRBJ2-7; 8 nucleotides line up with TRBD2. The CDR3 covers 17 residues. Germline V gene data show CDR1 as SGHRS and CDR2 as YFSETQ. V gave up 0 bases and J gave up 2 bases; unmatched junction bases: 10. The CDR3 bases are TGCGCCAGCAGCTTGGGACTAAGCGGGGGCCAGACCTACGAGCAGTACTTC. This sequence encodes CASSLGLSGGQTYEQYF.

The CDR3 region has the DNA TGTGCCAGCAGTGGACAGGCCCAGGGTGGCTACACCTTC. It is translated as CASSGQAQGGYTF. The V and J genes are TRBV2 and TRBJ1-2, with D possibly being TRBD1 (6 bases). This CDR3 region has 13 residues. CDR1 and CDR2 from the germline V gene are SNHLY and FYNNEI. V lost 4 bases and J 7 bases, leaving 13 bases between the germline ends.

The V call is TRBV7-9, the J call TRBJ2-3; 7 nucleotides align to TRBD2. The CDR3 runs to 16 residues. Germline assignment: CDR1 SEHNR and CDR2 FQNEAQ (reference sequence). The ends lost 1 base at V and 2 bases at J; junction bases unmatched: 6. The chain's CDR3 is CASSLGGAGVTDTQYF. The CDR3 region has the DNA TGTGCCAGCAGCTTAGGCGGGGCGGGGGTCACAGATACGCAGTATTTT.

This chain uses TRBV6-5 with TRBJ2-3; TRBD2 matches at 7 bases. V was clipped by 2 bases and J by 5 bases; unmatched bases: 4. Germline values: CDR1 MNHEY, CDR2 SVGAGI. CDR3 length: 14 amino acids. Here the CDR3 DNA reads TGTGCCAGCAGTTACCGGGGGAGGGGAGATACGCAGTATTTT. Encoded protein: CASSYRGRGDTQYF.

The rearrangement links TRBV7-2 to TRBJ2-5; TRBD2 matches 8 bases. Germline-derived CDR1 and CDR2 are SGHTA and FQGNSA. This CDR3 is built from 15 residues. With V trimmed by 0 bases and J by 2 bases, 2 bases remained unmatched. This CDR3 is CASSLAAGVQETQYF. The CDR3 nucleotides read TGTGCCAGCAGCTTAGCAGCGGGGGTTCAAGAGACCCAGTACTTC.

This clone is a singleton in its sample. The chain uses TRBV5-4 and TRBJ2-5, with D possibly being TRBD2 (7 bases). This CDR3 has 15 residues. V lost 4 bases and J 0 bases, leaving 13 bases between the germline ends. Germline V lookup: CDR1 SGHNT, CDR2 YYREEE (reference sequence). The CDR3 coding sequence is TGTGCCAGCAGCCCGGAGGGGGGGAACCAAGAGACCCAGTACTTC. Its translation is CASSPEGGNQETQYF.

The rearrangement joins TRBV18 to TRBJ2-1, with D possibly TRBD2 on 7 matching bases. This CDR3 spans 15 amino acids. Germline loops: CDR1 KGHSH, CDR2 LQKENI. Between the trimmed V and J ends, which lost 3 bases and 5 bases, there was a span of 14 bases. The CDR3 nucleotides read TGTGCCAGCTCACCCGGAGGGGGGGCGGACAATGAGCAGTTCTTC. This codes for CASSPGGGADNEQFF.